The T cell receptor (beta chain) described here comes from a study of T-cell reconstitution after alpha-beta-depleted transplantation in children. Molecular barcoding with unique molecular identifiers was used for the TCRbeta library. TCRdb analysed the PCR reads with MiXCR anew, one entry per CDR3 protein. The sample holds roughly 590,000 distinct CDR3 sequences, 16% seen once. Trimming left V 5 bases short and J 5 bases short, with 18 bases between. This CDR3 comprises 14 residues. Germline CDR1 is SQVTM and CDR2 is ANQGSEA. The gene calls are TRBV29-1 and TRBJ2-5; D is unclear. Source: PBMCs from the stem cell graft donor, taken from the stem cell graft. The clonotype comes from a human donor who donated a stem cell graft to a child with acute myeloid leukemia. CDR3 sequence: CSVRGLSGFETQYF. The CDR3 DNA reads TGCAGCGTTAGAGGCCTGTCGGGCTTTGAGACCCAGTACTTC.